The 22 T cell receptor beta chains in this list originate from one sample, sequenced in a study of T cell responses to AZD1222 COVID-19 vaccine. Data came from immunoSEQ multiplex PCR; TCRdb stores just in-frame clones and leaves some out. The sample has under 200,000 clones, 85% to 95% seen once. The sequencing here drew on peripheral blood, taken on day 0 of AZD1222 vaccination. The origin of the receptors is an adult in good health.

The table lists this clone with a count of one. This CDR3 is CASSPQSAGTGYGNTIYF. Here the CDR3 DNA reads TGTGCCAGCAGCCCTCAGTCAGCCGGGACAGGGTACGGAAACACCATATATTTT. V gene TRBV7-6 combines with J gene TRBJ1-3; TRBD1 aligns across 9 bases. Germline V gene sequence: CDR1 SGHVS, CDR2 FNYEAQ. This CDR3 spans 18 amino acids. After removal of 5 bases from V and 4 bases from J, the junction contained 15 bases not matched to a gene.

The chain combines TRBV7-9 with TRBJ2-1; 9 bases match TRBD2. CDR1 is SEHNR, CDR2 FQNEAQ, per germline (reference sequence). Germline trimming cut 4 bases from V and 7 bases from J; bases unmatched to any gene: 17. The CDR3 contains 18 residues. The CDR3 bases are TGTGCCAGCAGCTCGGTAGCGGGGGCGCCAACTATAGTTAATGAGCAGTTCTTC. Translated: CASSSVAGAPTIVNEQFF.

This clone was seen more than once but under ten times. DNA of the CDR3: TGTGCCAGCAGCTCCCGGACAGGGGGTGTGACCGGGGAGCTGTTTTTT. Translation: CASSSRTGGVTGELFF. The V gene is TRBV14, the J gene TRBJ2-2, with 10 bases lining up with TRBD1. V shed 5 bases and J 5 bases; nucleotides not matched to a gene: 8. Germline CDR1 reads SGHDN; CDR2 reads FVKESK. The CDR3 sequence is 16 residues long.

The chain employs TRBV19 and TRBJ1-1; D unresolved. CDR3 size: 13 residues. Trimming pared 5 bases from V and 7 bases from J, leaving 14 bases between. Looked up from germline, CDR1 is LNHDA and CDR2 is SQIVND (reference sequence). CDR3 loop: CASSLLIPGEAFF. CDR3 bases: TGTGCCAGTAGTCTCTTAATCCCAGGTGAAGCTTTCTTT.

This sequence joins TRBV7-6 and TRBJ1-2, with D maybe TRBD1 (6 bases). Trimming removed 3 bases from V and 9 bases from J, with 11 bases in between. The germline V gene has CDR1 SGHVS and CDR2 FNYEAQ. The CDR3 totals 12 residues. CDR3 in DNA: TGTGCCAGCAGCTTCTTACAGGGAAGCTACACCTTC. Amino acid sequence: CASSFLQGSYTF.

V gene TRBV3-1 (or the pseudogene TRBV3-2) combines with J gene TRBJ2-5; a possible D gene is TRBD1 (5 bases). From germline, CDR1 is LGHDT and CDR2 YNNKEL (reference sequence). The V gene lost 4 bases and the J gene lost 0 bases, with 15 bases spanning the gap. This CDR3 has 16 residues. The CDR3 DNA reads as TGTGCCAGCAGCCCGCCAGGGTTGGTTGACCAAGAGACCCAGTACTTC. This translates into CASSPPGLVDQETQYF.

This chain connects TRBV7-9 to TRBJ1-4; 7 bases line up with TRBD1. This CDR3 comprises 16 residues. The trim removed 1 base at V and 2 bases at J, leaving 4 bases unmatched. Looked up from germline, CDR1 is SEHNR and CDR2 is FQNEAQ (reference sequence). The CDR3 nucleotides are TGTGCCAGCAGCTTAGGACAGGGCGTCACTAATGAAAAACTGTTTTTT. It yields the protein CASSLGQGVTNEKLFF.

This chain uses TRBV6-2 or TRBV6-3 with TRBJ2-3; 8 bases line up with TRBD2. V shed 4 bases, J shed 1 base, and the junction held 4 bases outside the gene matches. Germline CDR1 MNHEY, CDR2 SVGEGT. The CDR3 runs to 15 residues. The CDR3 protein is CASSFGSGGTDTQYF. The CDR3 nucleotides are TGTGCCAGCAGTTTTGGTAGCGGGGGCACAGATACGCAGTATTTT.

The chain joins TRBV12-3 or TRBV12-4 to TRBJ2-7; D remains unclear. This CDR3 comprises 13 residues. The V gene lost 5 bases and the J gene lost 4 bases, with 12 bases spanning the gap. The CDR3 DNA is TGTGCCAGCAGTCTTACTCTAACTTACGAGCAGTACTTC. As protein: CASSLTLTYEQYF.

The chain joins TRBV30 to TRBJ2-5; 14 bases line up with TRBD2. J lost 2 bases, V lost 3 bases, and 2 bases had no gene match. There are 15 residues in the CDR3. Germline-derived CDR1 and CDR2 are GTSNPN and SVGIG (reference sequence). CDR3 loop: CAWRGLAGAQETQYF. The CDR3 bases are TGTGCCTGGAGGGGACTAGCGGGAGCTCAAGAGACCCAGTACTTC.

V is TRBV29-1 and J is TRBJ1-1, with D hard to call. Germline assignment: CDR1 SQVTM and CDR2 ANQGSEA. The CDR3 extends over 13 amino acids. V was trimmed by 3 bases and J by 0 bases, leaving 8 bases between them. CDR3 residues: CSVEDGMNTEAFF. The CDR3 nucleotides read TGCAGCGTTGAGGACGGTATGAACACTGAAGCTTTCTTT.

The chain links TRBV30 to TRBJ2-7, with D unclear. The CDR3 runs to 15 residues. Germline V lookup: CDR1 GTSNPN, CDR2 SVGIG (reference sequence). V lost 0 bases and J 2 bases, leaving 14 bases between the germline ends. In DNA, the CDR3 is TGTGCCTGGAGTGTACTCCTGGGTGCCCCCTACGAGCAGTACTTC. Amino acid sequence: CAWSVLLGAPYEQYF.

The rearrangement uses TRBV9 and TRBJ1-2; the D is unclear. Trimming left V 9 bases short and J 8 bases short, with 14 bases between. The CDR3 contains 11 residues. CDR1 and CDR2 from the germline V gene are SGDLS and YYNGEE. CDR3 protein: CATDPREGYTF. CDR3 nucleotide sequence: TGTGCCACGGATCCTAGGGAGGGCTACACCTTC. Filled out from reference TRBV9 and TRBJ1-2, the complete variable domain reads DSGVTQTPKHLITATGQRVTLRCSPRSGDLSVYWYQQSLDQGLQFLIQYYNGEERAKGNILERFSAQQFPDLHSELNLSSLELGDSALYFCATDPREGYTFGSGTRLTVV.

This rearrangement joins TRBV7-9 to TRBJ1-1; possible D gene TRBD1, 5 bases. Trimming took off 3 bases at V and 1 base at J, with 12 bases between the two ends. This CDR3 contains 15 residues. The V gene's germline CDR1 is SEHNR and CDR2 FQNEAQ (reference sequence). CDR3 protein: CASSFGGTRNTEAFF. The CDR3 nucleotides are TGTGCCAGCAGCTTTGGGGGGACTAGGAACACTGAAGCTTTCTTT.

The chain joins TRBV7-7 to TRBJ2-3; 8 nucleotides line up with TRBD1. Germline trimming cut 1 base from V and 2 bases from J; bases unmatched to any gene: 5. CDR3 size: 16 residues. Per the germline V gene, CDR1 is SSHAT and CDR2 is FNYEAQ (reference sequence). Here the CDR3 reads CASSLVQGATTDTQYF. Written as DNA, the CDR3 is TGTGCCAGCAGCTTAGTTCAGGGGGCTACCACAGATACGCAGTATTTT.

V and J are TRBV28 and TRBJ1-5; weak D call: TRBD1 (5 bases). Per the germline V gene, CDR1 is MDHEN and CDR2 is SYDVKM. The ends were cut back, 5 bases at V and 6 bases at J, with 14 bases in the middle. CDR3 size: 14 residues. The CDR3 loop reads CASSIRGLGQPQHF. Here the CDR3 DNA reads TGTGCCAGCAGTATAAGGGGACTGGGTCAGCCCCAGCATTTT.

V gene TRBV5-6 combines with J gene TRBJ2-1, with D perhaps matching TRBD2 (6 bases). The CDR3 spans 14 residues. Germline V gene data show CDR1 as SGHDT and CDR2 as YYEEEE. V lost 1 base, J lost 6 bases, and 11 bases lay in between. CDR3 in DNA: TGTGCCAGCAGCTTGTTCGTCGGGGGCAATGAGCAGTTCTTC. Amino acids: CASSLFVGGNEQFF.

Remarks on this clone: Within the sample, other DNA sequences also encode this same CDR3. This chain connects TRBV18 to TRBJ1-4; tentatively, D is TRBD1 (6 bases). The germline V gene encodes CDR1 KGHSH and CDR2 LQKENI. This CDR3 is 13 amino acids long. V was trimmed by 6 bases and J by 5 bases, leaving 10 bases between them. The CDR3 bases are TGTGCCAGCTCCCCTGGACAGAATGAAAAACTGTTTTTT. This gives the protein CASSPGQNEKLFF.

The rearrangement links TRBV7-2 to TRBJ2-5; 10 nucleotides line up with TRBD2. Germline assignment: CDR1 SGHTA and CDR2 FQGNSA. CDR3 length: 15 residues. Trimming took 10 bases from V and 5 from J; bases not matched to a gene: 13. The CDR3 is CATTPRSGGDETQYF. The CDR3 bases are TGTGCCACCACCCCCCGGAGCGGGGGGGACGAGACCCAGTACTTC.

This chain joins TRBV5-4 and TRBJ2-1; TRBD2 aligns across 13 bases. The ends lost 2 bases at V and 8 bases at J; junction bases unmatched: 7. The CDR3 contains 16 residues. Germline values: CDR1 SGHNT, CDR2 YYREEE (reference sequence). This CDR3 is CASSFRLAGGVDEQFF. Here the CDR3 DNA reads TGTGCCAGCAGCTTCCGACTAGCGGGGGGTGTCGATGAGCAGTTCTTC.

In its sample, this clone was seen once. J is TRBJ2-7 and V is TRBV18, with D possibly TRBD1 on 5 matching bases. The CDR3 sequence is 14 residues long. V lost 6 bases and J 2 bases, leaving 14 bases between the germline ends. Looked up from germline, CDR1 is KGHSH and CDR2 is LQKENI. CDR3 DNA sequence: TGTGCCAGCTCCGAGCAGGGTTTCACCTACGAGCAGTACTTC. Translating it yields CASSEQGFTYEQYF.

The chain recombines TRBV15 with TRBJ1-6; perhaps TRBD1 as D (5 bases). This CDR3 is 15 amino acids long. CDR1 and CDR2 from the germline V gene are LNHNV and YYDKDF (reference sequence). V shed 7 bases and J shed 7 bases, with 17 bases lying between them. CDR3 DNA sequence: TGTGCCACCAAGGGACTGGAGGGATGGAATTCACCCCTCCACTTT. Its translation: CATKGLEGWNSPLHF.